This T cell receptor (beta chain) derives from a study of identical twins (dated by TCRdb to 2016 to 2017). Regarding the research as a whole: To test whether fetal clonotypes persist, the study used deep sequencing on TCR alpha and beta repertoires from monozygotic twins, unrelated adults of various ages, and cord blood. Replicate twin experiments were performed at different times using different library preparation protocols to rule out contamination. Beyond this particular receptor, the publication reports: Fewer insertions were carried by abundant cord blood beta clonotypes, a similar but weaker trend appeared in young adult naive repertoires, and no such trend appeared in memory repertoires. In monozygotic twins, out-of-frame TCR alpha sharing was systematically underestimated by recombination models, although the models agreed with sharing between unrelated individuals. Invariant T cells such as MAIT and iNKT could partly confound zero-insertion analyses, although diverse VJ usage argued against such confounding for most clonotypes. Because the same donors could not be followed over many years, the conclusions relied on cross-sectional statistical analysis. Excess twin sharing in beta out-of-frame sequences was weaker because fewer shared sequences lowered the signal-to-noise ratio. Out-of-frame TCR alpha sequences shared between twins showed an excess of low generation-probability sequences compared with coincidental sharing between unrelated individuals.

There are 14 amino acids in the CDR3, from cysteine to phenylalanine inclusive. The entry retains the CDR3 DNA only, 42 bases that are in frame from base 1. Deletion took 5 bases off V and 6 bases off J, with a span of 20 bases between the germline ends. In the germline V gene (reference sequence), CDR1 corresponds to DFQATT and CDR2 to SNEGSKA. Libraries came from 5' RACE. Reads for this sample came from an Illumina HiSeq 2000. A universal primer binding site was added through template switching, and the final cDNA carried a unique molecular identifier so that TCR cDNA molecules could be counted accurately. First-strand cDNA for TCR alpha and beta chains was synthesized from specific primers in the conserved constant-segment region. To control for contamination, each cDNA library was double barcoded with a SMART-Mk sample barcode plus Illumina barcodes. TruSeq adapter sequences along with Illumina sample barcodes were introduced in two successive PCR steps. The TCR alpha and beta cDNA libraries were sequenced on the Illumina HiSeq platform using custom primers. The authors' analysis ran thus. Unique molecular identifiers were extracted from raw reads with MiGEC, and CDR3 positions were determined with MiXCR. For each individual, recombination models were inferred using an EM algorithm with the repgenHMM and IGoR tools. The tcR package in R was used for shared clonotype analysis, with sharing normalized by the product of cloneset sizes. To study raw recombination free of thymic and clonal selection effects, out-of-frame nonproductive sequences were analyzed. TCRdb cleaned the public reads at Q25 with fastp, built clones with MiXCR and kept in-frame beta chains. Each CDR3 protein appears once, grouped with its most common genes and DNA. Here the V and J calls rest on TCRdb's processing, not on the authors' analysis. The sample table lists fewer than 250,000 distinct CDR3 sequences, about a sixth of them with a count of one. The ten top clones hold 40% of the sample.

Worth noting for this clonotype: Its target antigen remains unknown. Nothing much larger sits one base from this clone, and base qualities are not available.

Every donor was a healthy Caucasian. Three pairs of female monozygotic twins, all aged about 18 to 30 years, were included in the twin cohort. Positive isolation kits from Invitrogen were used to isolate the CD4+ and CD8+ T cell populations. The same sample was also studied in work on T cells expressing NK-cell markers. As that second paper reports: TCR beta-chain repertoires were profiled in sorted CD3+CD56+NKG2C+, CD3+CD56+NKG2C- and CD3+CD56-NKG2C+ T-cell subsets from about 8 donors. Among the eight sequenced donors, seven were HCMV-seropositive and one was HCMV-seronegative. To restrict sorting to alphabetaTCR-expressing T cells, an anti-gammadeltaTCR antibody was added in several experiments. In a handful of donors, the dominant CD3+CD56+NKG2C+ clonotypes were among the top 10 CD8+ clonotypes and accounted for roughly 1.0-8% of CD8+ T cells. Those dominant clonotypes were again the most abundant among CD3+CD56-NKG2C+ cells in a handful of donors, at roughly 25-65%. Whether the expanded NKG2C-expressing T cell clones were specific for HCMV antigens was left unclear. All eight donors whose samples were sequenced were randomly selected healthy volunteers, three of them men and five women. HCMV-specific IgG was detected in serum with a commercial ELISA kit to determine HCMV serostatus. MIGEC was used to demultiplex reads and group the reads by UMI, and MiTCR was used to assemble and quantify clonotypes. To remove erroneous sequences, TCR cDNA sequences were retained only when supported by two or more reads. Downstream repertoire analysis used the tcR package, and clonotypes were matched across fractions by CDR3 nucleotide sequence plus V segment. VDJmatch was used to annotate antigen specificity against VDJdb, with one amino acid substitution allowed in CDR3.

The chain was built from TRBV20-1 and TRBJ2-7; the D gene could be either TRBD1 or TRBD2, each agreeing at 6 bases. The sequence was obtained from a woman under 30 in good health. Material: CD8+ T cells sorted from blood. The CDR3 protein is CSAVPGDKLTEQYF. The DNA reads TGCAGTGCTGTCCCGGGGGACAAGTTAACCGAGCAGTACTTC.